One sample yielded the 7 T cell receptor beta chains listed below, sequenced in a study of memory CD4+ T cells and cytomegalovirus serostatus. Sequencing used immunoSEQ multiplex PCR; TCRdb keeps in-frame clones, though not all of them. This sample has more than 45,000 clones, with 82% found just once. The sort gate was single viable CD3+CD4+CD8-CD45RO+ cells for memory CD4+ T cells. What was sequenced was memory CD4+ T cells from blood. Every receptor here comes from an adult in good health and CMV-seronegative.

The J gene is TRBJ2-3, the V gene TRBV29-1; D perhaps matches TRBD1 (6 bases). Germline V gene lookup returns CDR1 SQVTM and CDR2 ANQGSEA. With 7 bases removed from V and 0 bases from J, the gap between germline ends came to 11 bases. The CDR3 is made up of 13 amino acids. CDR3 region: CSAGQTSTDTQYF. The CDR3 DNA sequence: TGCAGCGCAGGACAGACTAGCACAGATACGCAGTATTTT.

The V call is TRBV5-1, the J call TRBJ2-1, with 8 nucleotides matching TRBD2. The V segment lost 4 bases and the J segment 1 base; nucleotides outside the gene matches: 7. Germline V lookup: CDR1 SGHRS, CDR2 YFSETQ. The length of the CDR3 is 16 residues. The CDR3 here is CASSVSGAQSYNEQFF. The CDR3 DNA sequence: TGCGCCAGCAGCGTTAGCGGGGCGCAATCCTACAATGAGCAGTTCTTC.

V is TRBV2 and J is TRBJ2-3; 9 positions agree with TRBD2. The CDR3 has 13 amino acids. Germline lookup yields CDR1 SNHLY and CDR2 FYNNEI. J was trimmed by 6 bases and V by 8 bases; bases with no gene match: 6. The DNA for the CDR3 is TGTGCCAGCGGAATAGCGGGGGTCGATACGCAGTATTTT. This gives the protein CASGIAGVDTQYF.

This chain's CDR3 is CASSFDPTTEAFF. DNA of the CDR3: TGCGCCAGCAGCTTCGACCCGACCACTGAAGCTTTCTTT. The chain is built from TRBV5-1 and TRBJ1-1; no clear D gene. The CDR3 runs to 13 residues. V lost 2 bases to trimming and J lost 4 bases, with 9 bases between them. CDR1 SGHRS and CDR2 YFSETQ come from the germline V gene.

The gene calls are TRBV4-1 and TRBJ2-5; no definite D call. Germline V gene sequence: CDR1 MGHRA, CDR2 YSYEKL. This CDR3 contains 14 residues. V lost 0 bases and J lost 1, with 6 bases in between. The CDR3 DNA reads as TGCGCCAGCAGCCAAGATCCGGGCCAAGAGACCCAGTACTTC. Its protein is CASSQDPGQETQYF.

The chain employs TRBV10-3 and TRBJ2-7; unclear D gene. V lost 2 bases and J 6 bases, leaving 11 bases between the germline ends. The CDR3 is made up of 13 amino acids. The germline CDR1 and CDR2 sequences are ENHRY and SYGVKD. DNA for the CDR3: TGTGCCATCAGTGAGCTTAGGTTGCTCGAGCAGTACTTC. Translated: CAISELRLLEQYF.

CDR3 nucleotides: TGCAGTGCTAGGTCGGGTTCACCCCTCCACTTT. Translating it yields CSARSGSPLHF. The chain carries TRBV20-1 and TRBJ1-6; no definite D call. The ends were cut back, 3 bases at V and 9 bases at J, with 6 bases in the middle. Looked up from germline, CDR1 is DFQATT and CDR2 is SNEGSKA (reference sequence). The CDR3 consists of 11 residues.